These 15 T cell receptor beta chains were sequenced from one sample in a study of blood T cell repertoires in COVID-19. The assay was immunoSEQ multiplex PCR, and TCRdb's table has in-frame clones only and misses some. Of about 130,000 clones in the sample, roughly 77% were seen once. The sequencing sample was made of peripheral blood. These receptors were obtained from a woman between 65 and 79 years old with COVID-19, enrolled during active disease.

The chain is built from TRBV5-4 and TRBJ2-5, with D hard to call. The V end lost 0 bases, the J end lost 5 bases, and 8 bases lay between the germline ends. This CDR3 is built from 13 residues. Germline lookup yields CDR1 SGHNT and CDR2 YYREEE (reference sequence). The CDR3 loop reads CASSLAGAETQYF. The CDR3 coding sequence is TGTGCCAGCAGCTTGGCGGGTGCCGAGACCCAGTACTTC.

The genes are TRBV6-4 and TRBJ1-6; unclear D gene. The CDR3 sequence is 13 residues long. Germline V CDR1 and CDR2: MRHNA, SNTAGT. Trimming removed 0 bases from V and 7 bases from J, with 4 bases in between. The CDR3 is CASSDSRNSPLHF. CDR3 bases: TGTGCCAGCAGTGACTCCAGAAATTCACCCCTCCACTTT.

The chain has TRBV5-4 and TRBJ2-1, with 10 bases lining up with TRBD1. Per the germline V gene, CDR1 is SGHNT and CDR2 is YYREEE (reference sequence). V lost 5 bases to trimming and J lost 3 bases; unmatched junction nucleotides: 5. The CDR3 loop spans 15 amino acids. The CDR3 DNA sequence: TGTGCCAGCAGATCGACAGGGGGCCGCTACAATGAGCAGTTCTTC. Translation: CASRSTGGRYNEQFF.

To note about this clone: Other DNA sequences of this sample code for an identical CDR3. This rearrangement joins TRBV18 to TRBJ1-2, with D hard to call. Between the trimmed V and J ends, which lost 3 bases and 2 bases, there was a span of 10 bases. This CDR3 is 14 amino acids long. The germline V gene has CDR1 KGHSH and CDR2 LQKENI. CDR3 DNA: TGTGCCAGCTCACCTGGCGCGGGGAACTATGGCTACACCTTC. Its protein product is CASSPGAGNYGYTF.

The V gene is TRBV28, the J gene TRBJ1-1; TRBD1 agrees at 8 bases. The CDR3 totals 16 residues. Looked up from germline, CDR1 is MDHEN and CDR2 is SYDVKM. V gave up 5 bases and J gave up 4 bases; unmatched junction bases: 12. This chain's CDR3 is CASSGRYRGKGTEAFF. DNA of the CDR3: TGTGCCAGCAGTGGAAGATACAGGGGGAAGGGCACTGAAGCTTTCTTT.

V and J are TRBV4-3 and TRBJ2-3, with 7 bases fitting TRBD2. CDR3 length equals 16 residues. With 4 bases clipped from V and 4 bases from J, the junction kept 11 bases outside the gene matches. Germline CDR1 and CDR2: LGHNA and YSLEER. CDR3 sequence (DNA): TGCGCCAGCAGCCGGGGCGGGGGTAAGAATGCAGATACGCAGTATTTT. Encoded protein: CASSRGGGKNADTQYF.

This clone appeared a single time. This chain links TRBV5-6 with TRBJ1-2; D is perhaps TRBD1 (5 bases). With 4 bases removed from V and 4 bases from J, the gap between germline ends came to 8 bases. Germline V lookup: CDR1 SGHDT, CDR2 YYEEEE. There are 12 residues in the CDR3. CDR3 protein: CASSRGSYGYTF. The CDR3 nucleotides are TGTGCCAGCAGCCGGGGGAGCTATGGCTACACCTTC.

The gene calls are TRBV7-9 and TRBJ1-5; 10 bases line up with TRBD1. The CDR3 runs to 15 residues. V shed 5 bases, J shed 4 bases, and the junction held 5 bases outside the gene matches. Germline V gene data show CDR1 as SEHNR and CDR2 as FQNEAQ (reference sequence). This chain's CDR3 is CASSKGQGWNQPQHF. As DNA, the CDR3 is TGTGCCAGCAGCAAGGGACAGGGGTGGAATCAGCCCCAGCATTTT. The whole variable domain, remainder taken from reference TRBV7-9 and TRBJ1-5, is DTGVSQNPRHKITKRGQNVTFRCDPISEHNRLYWYRQTLGQGPEFLTYFQNEAQLEKSRLLSDRFSAERPKGSFSTLEIQRTEQGDSAMYLCASSKGQGWNQPQHFGDGTRLSIL.

The chain joins TRBV5-1 to TRBJ2-5, with a weak D call TRBD2 (6 bases). Germline loops: CDR1 SGHRS, CDR2 YFSETQ. This CDR3 has 16 amino acids. V was shortened by 9 bases and J by 1 base, with 22 bases between the two germline ends. The CDR3 sequence: CATARDGSGIQETQYF. CDR3 DNA sequence: TGCGCCACCGCCAGAGACGGGAGCGGCATCCAAGAGACCCAGTACTTC. Full variable domain (remainder filled in from reference TRBV5-1 and TRBJ2-5): KAGVTQTPRYLIKTRGQQVTLSCSPISGHRSVSWYQQTPGQGLQFLFEYFSETQRNKGNFPGRFSGRQFSNSRSEMNVSTLELGDSALYLCATARDGSGIQETQYFGPGTRLLVL.

The gene calls are TRBV7-3 and TRBJ1-1; possible D gene TRBD1, 6 bases. Trimming shortened V by 0 bases and J by 5 bases, and 10 bases separated the two germline ends. The CDR3 extends over 14 amino acids. Germline lookup yields CDR1 SGHTA and CDR2 FQGTGA. Here the CDR3 reads CASSLTQGVTEAFF. CDR3 nucleotide sequence: TGTGCCAGCAGCTTAACACAGGGTGTGACTGAAGCTTTCTTT.

The rearrangement joins TRBV3-1 (or the pseudogene TRBV3-2) to TRBJ1-2; D may be TRBD1 (5 bases). V lost 1 base to trimming and J lost 4 bases, with 16 bases between them. CDR1 is LGHDT, CDR2 YNNKEL, per germline (reference sequence). The CDR3 is 16 residues long. CDR3 loop: CASSQGQGQLAYGYTF. CDR3 DNA sequence: TGTGCCAGCAGCCAAGGTCAGGGCCAGCTTGCCTATGGCTACACCTTC.

This clone was recorded a few times. The genes are TRBV24-1 and TRBJ2-3; the match to TRBD2 covers 9 bases. CDR3 length: 14 amino acids. The V gene's germline CDR1 is KGHDR and CDR2 SFDVKD. With 9 bases clipped from V and 5 bases from J, the junction kept 8 bases outside the gene matches. The CDR3 region is CATGGRGGRDTQYF. DNA of the CDR3: TGTGCCACCGGAGGGCGGGGGGGCCGAGATACGCAGTATTTT.

This clone was recorded once. V gene TRBV29-1 combines with J gene TRBJ2-7; TRBD1 is a possible D gene (5 bases). The germline CDR1 and CDR2 sequences are SQVTM and ANQGSEA. The CDR3 loop spans 12 amino acids. The V gene lost 7 bases and the J gene lost 4 bases, with 14 bases spanning the gap. The CDR3 DNA follows: TGCAGCGCCCTTAAGGGGCCGTACGAGCAGTACTTC. Translation gives CSALKGPYEQYF.

J is TRBJ2-2 and V is TRBV2; TRBD2 agrees at 9 bases. The germline gives CDR1 SNHLY, CDR2 FYNNEI. The CDR3 contains 17 residues. V was clipped by 4 bases and J by 2 bases; unmatched bases: 8. CDR3 in DNA: TGTGCCAGCAGTGTTTTAGCGGGGGTTACAAACACCGGGGAGCTGTTTTTT. It specifies CASSVLAGVTNTGELFF.

Written as DNA, the CDR3 is TGTGCCAGCAGCCAAGGACTAGCGGGGATAGGGACCCAGTACTTC. It is translated as CASSQGLAGIGTQYF. The rearrangement links TRBV4-2 to TRBJ2-5, with TRBD2 matching over 11 bases. V gave up 1 base and J gave up 7 bases; unmatched junction bases: 5. Germline V lookup: CDR1 LGHNA, CDR2 YNFKEQ. This CDR3 is 15 amino acids long.